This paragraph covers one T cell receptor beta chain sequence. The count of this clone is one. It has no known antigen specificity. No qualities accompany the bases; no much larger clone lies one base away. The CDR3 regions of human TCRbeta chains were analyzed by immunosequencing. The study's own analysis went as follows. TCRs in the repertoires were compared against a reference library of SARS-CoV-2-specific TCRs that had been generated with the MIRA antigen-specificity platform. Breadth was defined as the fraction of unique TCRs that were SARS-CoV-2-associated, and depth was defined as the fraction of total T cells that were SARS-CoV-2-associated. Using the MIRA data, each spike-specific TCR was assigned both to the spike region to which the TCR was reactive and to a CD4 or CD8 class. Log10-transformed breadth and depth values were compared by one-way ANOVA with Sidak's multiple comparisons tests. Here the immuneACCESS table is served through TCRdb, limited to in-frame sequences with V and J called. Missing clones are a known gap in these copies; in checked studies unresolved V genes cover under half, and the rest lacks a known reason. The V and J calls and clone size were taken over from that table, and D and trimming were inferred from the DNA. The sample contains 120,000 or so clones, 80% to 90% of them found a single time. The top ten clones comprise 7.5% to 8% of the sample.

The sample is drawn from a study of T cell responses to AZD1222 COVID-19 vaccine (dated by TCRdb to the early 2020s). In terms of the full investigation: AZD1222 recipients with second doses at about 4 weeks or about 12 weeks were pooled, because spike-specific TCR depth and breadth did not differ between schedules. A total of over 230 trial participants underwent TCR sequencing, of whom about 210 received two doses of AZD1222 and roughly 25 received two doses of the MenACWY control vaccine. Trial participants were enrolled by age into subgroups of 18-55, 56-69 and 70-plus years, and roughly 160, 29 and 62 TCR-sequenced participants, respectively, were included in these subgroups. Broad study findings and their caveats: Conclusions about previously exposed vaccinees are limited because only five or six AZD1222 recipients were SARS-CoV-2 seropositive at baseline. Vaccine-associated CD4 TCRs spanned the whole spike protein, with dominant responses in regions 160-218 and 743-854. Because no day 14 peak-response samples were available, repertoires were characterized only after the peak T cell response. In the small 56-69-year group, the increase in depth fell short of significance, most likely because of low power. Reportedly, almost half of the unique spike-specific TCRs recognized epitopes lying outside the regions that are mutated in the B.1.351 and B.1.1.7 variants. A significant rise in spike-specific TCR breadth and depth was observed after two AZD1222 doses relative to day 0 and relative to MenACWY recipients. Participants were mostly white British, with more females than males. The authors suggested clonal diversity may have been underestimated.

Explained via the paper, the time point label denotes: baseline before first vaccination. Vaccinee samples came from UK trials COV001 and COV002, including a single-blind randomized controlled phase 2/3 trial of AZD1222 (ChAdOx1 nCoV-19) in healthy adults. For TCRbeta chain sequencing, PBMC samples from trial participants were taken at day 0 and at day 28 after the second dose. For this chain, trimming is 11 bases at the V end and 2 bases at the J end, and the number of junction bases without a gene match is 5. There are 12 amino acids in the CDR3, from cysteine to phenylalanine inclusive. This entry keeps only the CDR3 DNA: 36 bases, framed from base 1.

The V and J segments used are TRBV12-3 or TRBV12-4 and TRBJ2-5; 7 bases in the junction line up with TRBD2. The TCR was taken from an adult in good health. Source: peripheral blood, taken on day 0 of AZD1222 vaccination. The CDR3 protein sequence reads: CAVGRGQETQYF. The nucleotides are TGTGCCGTGGGGCGGGGGCAAGAGACCCAGTACTTC.